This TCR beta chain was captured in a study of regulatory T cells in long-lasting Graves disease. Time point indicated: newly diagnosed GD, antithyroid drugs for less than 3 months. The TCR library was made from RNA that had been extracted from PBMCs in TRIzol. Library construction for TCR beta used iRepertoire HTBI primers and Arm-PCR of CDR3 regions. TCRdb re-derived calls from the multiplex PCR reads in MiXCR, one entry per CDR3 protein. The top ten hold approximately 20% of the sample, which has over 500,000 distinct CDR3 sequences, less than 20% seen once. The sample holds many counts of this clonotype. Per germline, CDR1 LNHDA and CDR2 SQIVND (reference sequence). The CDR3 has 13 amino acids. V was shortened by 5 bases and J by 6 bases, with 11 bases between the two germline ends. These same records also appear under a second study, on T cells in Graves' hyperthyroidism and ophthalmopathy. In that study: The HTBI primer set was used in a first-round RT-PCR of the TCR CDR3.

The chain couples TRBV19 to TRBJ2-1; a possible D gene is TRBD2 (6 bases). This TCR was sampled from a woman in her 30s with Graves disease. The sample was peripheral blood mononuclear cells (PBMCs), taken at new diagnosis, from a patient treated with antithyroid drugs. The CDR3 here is CASSFLASNEQFF. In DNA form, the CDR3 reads TGTGCCAGTAGTTTCCTAGCGAGCAATGAGCAGTTCTTC. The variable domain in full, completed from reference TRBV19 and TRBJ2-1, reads DGGITQSPKYLFRKEGQNVTLSCEQNLNHDAMYWYRQDPGQGLRLIYYSQIVNDFQKGDIAEGYSVSREKKESFPLTVTSAQKNPTAFYLCASSFLASNEQFFGPGTRLTVL.